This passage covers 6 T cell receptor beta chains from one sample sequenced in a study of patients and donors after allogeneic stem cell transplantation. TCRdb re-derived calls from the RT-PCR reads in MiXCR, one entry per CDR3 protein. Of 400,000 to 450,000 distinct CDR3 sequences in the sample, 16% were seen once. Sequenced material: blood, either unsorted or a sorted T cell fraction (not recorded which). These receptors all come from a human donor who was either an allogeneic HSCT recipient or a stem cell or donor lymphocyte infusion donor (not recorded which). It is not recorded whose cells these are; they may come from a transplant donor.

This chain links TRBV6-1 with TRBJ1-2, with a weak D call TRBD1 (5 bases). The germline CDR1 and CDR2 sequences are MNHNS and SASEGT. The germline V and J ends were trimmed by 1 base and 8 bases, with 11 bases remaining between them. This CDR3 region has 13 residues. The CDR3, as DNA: TGTGCCAGCAGTGAAGGAATAAGGGACGGCTACACCTTC. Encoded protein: CASSEGIRDGYTF.

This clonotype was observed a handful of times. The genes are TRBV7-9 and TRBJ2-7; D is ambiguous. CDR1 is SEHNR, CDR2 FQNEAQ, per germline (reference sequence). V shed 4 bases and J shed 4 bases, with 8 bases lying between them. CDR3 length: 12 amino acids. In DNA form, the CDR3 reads TGTGCCAGCAGCTCCGCCCGATACGAGCAGTACTTC. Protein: CASSSARYEQYF.

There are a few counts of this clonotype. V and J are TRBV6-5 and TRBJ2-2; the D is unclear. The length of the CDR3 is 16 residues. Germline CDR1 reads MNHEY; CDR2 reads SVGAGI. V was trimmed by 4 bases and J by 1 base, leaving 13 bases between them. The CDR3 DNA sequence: TGTGCCAGCAGTTTGAGATTTGCTAAGAACACCGGGGAGCTGTTTTTT. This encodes CASSLRFAKNTGELFF.

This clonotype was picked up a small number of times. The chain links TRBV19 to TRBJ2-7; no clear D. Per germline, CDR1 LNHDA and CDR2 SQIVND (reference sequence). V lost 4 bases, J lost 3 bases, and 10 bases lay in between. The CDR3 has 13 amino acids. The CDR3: CASSTLGGYEQYF. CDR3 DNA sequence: TGTGCCAGTAGTACGCTAGGTGGCTACGAGCAGTACTTC.

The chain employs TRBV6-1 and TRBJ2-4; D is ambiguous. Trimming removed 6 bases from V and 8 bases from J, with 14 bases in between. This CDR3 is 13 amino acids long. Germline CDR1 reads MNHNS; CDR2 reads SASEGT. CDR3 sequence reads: CASSPGIADIQYF. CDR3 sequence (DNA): TGTGCCAGCAGCCCGGGTATTGCGGACATTCAGTACTTC.

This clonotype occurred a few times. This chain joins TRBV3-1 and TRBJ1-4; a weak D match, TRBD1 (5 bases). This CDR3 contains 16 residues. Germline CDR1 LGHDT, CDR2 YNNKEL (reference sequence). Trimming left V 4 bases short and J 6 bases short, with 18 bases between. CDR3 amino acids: CASSRNRPGLDEKLFF. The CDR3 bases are TGTGCCAGCAGCCGGAACAGGCCAGGATTGGATGAAAAACTGTTTTTT.